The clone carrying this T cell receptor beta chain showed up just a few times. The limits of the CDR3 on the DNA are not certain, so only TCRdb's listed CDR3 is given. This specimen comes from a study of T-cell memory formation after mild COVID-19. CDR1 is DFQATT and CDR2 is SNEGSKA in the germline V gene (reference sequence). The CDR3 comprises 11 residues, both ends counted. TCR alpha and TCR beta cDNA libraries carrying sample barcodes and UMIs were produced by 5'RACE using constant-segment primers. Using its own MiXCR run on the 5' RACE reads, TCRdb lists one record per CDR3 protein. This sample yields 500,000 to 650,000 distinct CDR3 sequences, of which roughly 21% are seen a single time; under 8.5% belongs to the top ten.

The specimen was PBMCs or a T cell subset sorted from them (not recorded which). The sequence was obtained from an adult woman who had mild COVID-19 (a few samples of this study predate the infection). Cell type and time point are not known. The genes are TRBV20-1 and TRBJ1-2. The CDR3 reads CSAYVGRGATF.